This T cell receptor beta chain was captured by sequencing in a study of cytomegalovirus exposure and HLA in healthy donors. Study observations and caveats: It was reported in a later analysis that an Asian-associated ancestry cluster showed fewer N-insertions than the 666-donor mean. According to the study, 150 to 200 TCR beta chains were cytomegalovirus-associated.

The PCR was carried out with 60 Vbeta primers and 13 Jbeta primers. Profiled with immunoSEQ multiplex PCR; TCRdb holds only in-frame clones, not every one. The sample has about 140,000 clones, roughly 79% seen once. Per germline, CDR1 SEHNR and CDR2 FQNEAQ (reference sequence). The V gene end was trimmed by 5 bases and the J gene end by 2 bases; junction bases not matched to a gene: 7. This CDR3 is built from 17 residues. Donors in the study were healthy people who gave bone marrow. A remark on this clone: Its antigen is not identified.

The sequence came from an older woman in good health and CMV-seropositive. V is TRBV7-9 and J is TRBJ2-6, with TRBD2 matching 9 bases. The sample consisted of PBMCs. The CDR3 DNA reads as TGTGCCAGCAGCCAAGCGGGAGGTACCCCTGGGGCCAACGTCCTGACTTTC. The encoded protein is CASSQAGGTPGANVLTF.